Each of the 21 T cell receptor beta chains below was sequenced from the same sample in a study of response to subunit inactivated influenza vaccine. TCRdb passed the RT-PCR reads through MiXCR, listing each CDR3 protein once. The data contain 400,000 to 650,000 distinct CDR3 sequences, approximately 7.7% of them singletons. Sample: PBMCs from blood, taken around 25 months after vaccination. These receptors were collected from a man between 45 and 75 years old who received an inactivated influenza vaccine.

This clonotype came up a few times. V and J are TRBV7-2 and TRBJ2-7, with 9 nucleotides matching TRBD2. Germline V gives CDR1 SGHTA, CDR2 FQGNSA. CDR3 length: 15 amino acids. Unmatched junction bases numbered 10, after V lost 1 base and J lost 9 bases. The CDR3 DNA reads TGTGCCAGCAGCTTAGGGTCTCTAGCGGGACTCGGGCAGTACTTC. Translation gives CASSLGSLAGLGQYF.

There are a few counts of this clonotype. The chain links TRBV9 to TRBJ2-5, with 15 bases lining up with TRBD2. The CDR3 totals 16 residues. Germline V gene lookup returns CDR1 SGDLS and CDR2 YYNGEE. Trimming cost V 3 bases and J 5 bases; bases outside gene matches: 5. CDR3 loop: CASSAGLAGGRETQYF. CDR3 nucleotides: TGTGCCAGCAGCGCAGGACTAGCGGGAGGGCGGGAGACCCAGTACTTC.

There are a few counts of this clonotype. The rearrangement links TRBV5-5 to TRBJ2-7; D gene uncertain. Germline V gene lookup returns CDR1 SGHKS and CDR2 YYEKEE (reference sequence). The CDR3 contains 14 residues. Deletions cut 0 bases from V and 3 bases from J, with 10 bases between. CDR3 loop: CASSLGSLNYEQYF. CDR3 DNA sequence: TGTGCCAGCAGCTTGGGATCGTTGAACTACGAGCAGTACTTC.

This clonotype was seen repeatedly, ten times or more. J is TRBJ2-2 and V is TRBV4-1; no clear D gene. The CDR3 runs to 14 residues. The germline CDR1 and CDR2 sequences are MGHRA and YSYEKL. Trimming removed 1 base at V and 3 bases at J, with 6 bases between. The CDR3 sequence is CASSQVLDTGELFF. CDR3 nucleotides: TGCGCCAGCAGCCAAGTTCTAGACACCGGGGAGCTGTTTTTT.

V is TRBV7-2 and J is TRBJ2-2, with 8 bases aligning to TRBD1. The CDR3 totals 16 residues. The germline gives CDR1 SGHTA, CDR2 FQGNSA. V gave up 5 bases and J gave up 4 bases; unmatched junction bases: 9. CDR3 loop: CASSPRQGMSTGELFF. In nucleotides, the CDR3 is TGTGCCAGCAGCCCAAGACAGGGGATGAGCACCGGGGAGCTGTTTTTT.

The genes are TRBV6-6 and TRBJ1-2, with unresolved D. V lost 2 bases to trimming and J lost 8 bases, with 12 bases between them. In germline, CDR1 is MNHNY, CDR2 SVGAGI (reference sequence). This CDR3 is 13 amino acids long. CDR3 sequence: CASSYIVGNGYTF. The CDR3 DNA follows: TGTGCCAGCAGTTACATCGTAGGGAACGGCTACACCTTC.

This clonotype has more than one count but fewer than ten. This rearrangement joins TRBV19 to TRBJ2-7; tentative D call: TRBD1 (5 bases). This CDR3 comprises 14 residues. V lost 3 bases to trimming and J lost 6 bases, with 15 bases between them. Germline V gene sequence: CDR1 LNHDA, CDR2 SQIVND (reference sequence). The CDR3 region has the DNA TGTGCCAGTAGTATTGATTCAGGGCTTCCCGAGCAGTACTTC. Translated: CASSIDSGLPEQYF.

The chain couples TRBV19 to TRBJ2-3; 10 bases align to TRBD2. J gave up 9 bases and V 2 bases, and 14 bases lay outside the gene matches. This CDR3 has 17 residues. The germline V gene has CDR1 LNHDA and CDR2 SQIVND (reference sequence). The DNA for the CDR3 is TGTGCCAGTAGTATAATGGGGCTAGCGGGAGCTCCAACCACGCAGTATTTT. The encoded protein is CASSIMGLAGAPTTQYF.

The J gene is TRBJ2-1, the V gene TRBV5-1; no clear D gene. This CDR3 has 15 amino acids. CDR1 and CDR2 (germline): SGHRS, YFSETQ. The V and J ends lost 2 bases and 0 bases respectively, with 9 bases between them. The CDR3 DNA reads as TGCGCCAGCAGCTTTGGAACCACCTCCTACAATGAGCAGTTCTTC. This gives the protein CASSFGTTSYNEQFF.

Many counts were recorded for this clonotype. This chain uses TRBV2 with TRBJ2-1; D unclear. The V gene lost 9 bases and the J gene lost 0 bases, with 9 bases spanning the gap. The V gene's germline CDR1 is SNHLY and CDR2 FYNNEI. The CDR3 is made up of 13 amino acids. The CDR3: CASHLGSYNEQFF. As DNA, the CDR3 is TGTGCCAGTCACTTGGGCTCCTACAATGAGCAGTTCTTC.

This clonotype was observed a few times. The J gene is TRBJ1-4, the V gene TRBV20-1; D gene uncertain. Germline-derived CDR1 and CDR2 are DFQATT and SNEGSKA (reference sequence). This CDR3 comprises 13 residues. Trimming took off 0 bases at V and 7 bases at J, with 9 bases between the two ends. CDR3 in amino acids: CSARDRWSEKLFF. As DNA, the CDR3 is TGCAGTGCTAGAGATCGTTGGAGTGAAAAACTGTTTTTT.

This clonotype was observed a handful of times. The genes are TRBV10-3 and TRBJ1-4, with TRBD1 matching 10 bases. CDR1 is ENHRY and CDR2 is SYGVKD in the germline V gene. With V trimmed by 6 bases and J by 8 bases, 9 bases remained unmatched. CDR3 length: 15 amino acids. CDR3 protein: CAIRAGTGEDEKLFF. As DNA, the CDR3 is TGTGCCATCAGAGCCGGGACAGGGGAGGACGAAAAACTGTTTTTT.

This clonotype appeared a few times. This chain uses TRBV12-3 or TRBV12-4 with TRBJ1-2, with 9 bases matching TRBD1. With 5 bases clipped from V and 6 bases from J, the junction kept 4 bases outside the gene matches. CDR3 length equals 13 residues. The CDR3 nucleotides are TGTGCCAGCAGTGTCCGGGACAGGGATGGCTACACCTTC. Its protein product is CASSVRDRDGYTF.

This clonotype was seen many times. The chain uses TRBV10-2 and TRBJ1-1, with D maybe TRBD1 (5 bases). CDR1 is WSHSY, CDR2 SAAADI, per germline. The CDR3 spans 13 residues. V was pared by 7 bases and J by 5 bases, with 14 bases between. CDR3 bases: TGCGCCAGCATGGCGGGGGGAGGGACTGAAGCTTTCTTT. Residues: CASMAGGGTEAFF.

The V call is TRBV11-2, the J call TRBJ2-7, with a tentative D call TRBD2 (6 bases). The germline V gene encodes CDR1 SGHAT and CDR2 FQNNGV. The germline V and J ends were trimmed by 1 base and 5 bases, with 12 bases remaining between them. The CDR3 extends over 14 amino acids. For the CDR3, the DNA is TGTGCCAGCAGCTTAGCGCGGGGTCTCCACGAGCAGTACTTC. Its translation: CASSLARGLHEQYF. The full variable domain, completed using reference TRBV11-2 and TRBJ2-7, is EAGVAQSPRYKIIEKRQSVAFWCNPISGHATLYWYQQILGQGPKLLIQFQNNGVVDDSQLPKDRFSAERLKGVDSTLKIQPAKLEDSAVYLCASSLARGLHEQYFGPGTRLTVT.

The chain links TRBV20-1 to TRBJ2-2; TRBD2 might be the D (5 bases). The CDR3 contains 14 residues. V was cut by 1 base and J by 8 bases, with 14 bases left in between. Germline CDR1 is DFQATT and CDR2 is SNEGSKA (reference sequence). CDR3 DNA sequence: TGCAGTGCTAGAGTGGGTGGAGGTGGAGGGGAGCTGTTTTTT. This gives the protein CSARVGGGGGELFF.

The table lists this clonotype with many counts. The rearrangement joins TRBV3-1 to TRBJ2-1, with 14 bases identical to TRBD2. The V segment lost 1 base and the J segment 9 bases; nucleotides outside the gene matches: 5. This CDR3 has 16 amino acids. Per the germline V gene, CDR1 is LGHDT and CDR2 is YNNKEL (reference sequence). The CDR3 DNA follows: TGTGCCAGCAGCCAAGGACTAGCGGGAGGGCTCATTGAGCAGTTCTTC. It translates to CASSQGLAGGLIEQFF.

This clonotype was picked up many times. CDR3 region: CASSQAPGALGTQYF. The CDR3 region has the DNA TGCGCCAGCAGCCAAGCTCCGGGGGCATTAGGTACGCAGTATTTT. The rearrangement uses TRBV4-3 and TRBJ2-3; D may be TRBD1 or TRBD2 (6 bases each). Trimming pared 1 base from V and 8 bases from J, leaving 16 bases between. Germline V lookup: CDR1 LGHNA, CDR2 YSLEER. The CDR3 loop spans 15 amino acids.

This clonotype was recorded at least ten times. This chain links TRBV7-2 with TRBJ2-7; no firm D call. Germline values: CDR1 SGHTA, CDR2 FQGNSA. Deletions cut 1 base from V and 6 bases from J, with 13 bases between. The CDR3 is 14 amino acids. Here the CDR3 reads CASSLGRRAFEQYF. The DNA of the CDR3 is TGTGCCAGCAGCTTAGGACGACGGGCCTTCGAGCAGTACTTC.

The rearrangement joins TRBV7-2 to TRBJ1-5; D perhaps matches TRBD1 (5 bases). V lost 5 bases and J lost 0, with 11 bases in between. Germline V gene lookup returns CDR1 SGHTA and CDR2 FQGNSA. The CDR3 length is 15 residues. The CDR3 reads CASSRWGYSNQPQHF. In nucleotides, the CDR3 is TGTGCCAGCAGCCGGTGGGGCTATAGCAATCAGCCCCAGCATTTT.

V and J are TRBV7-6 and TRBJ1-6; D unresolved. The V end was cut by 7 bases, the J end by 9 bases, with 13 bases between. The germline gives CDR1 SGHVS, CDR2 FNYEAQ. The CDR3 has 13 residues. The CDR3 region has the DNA TGTGCCAGCAAAATGGTCGGCCCTTCACCCCTCCACTTT. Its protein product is CASKMVGPSPLHF.